This T cell receptor beta chain came from a study of cytomegalovirus exposure and HLA in healthy donors (dated by TCRdb to 2017 to 2019). Background on the whole study: In an earlier analysis of several hundred of the donors, 250 to 350 Gb of sequence data and some 100 million unique TCR beta sequences from about 190 million T cells were reported. To predict cytomegalovirus infection status, the study combined high-throughput TCR immunosequencing, statistical association of individual TCRs with disease status, and machine learning. Typing coverage varied by locus: about 620-630 donors for A, B, C, DRB1 and DQB1; approximately 500 for DQA1; around 610 for DPA1; around 450 for DPB1. The study was designed to test whether signatures of past pathogen exposure could be identified by cataloging public T cell receptors. The study profiled the T cell repertoires of hundreds of subjects by immunosequencing and related them to cytomegalovirus serostatus. Besides the first cohort of some 670 subjects, a separate validation cohort made up of about 120 different subjects was used. A later analysis re-analyzed previously published TCR beta repertoires from approximately 700 donors and added high-resolution HLA genotyping to study TCR occurrence patterns. Roughly 300 gigabases of sequencing data and around 85 million unique TCR sequences made up an early release that covered around 640 HLA-typed donors. Both class I and class II loci were covered by HLA typing, at four-digit resolution. Across around 400 genotyped donors of the cohort, an average of about 220,000 unique TCR beta nucleotide sequences per donor were sequenced, and 15% to 20% of those sequences were non-productive. The genetic ancestry cluster associated with self-reported Caucasian donors included roughly four fifths of the roughly 400 genotyped donors. Every discovery cohort repertoire had been produced on one sequencing platform. In an earlier analysis of 550 to 700 of the donors, high-throughput TCR beta sequencing was used to judge whether each TCR beta V gene segment behaved as functional or pseudogenic. Rather than using new phenotypic data, the later analysis identified candidate immune exposures from TCR beta sequences and from how often those sequences occurred across donors. Alongside the repertoire data, information on donor age, sex, ethnicity and CMV serostatus was compiled. Genome-wide SNP genotypes for about 65% of the roughly 670 donors were used in a later genetic analysis, which treated that subset as a discovery cohort. Roughly five DR-DQ haplotypes were treated as single units for association and clustering because of strong linkage in the cohort.

Note on this clone: This clone's antigen is unknown. No quality values exist for individual bases; no much larger clone is one base distant.

The cohort comprised around 700 healthy bone marrow donors. All cohort members were sampled while nominally healthy, although unrecorded immune exposures were likely present. The donor was CMV seropositive and belonged to the group of about 290 seropositive cohort members. Each donor provided a peripheral blood sample, and peripheral blood mononuclear cells were used for TCR beta sequencing. Genomic DNA was extracted from the blood cell samples with the Qiagen DNeasy Blood Extraction Kit. Paper-wide results and their limitations: Most CMV-associated TCR beta chains appeared to be HLA-restricted in a later analysis, and the HLA associations seemed to be driven largely by CMV exposure. HLA typing was unavailable for some donors at each locus, so association tests used only the typed subset. Because counts were too low, seventeen rarely observed V segments, including chromosome 9 orphons, were excluded from the earlier analysis of 587 of the donors. In a later analysis, around 17,000 TCR beta sequences were associated with specific HLA alleles at a false discovery rate of 0.05. Because the 87-base-pair reads could not distinguish some IMGT-functional V segments, including TRBV6-2 and TRBV6-3, those segments were excluded. A further reported finding was that TCR beta sequences accurately predicted the HLA-A and HLA-B alleles for most subjects in the first cohort. In a later genetic analysis, a missense DCLRE1C variant was associated with V-gene and J-gene trimming of TCR beta chains, and the association was replicated in an independent cohort. Three of the identified cytomegalovirus-associated TCR beta chains were confirmed in vitro to be specific for cytomegalovirus antigens. In a later analysis, HLA-associated TCR beta chains showed more clonal expansion and lower generation probabilities than non-associated chains that were equally common. Broadly in line with IMGT annotations, most TCR beta V segments showed up in productive rearrangements about 90% or about 30% of the time in an earlier analysis of some 590 of the donors. According to the authors, the approach could potentially be generalized to other disease states and immunological phenotypes. A later analysis reported that several top co-occurrence clusters appeared linked to parvovirus B19, influenza, CMV and Epstein-Barr virus. In a later analysis, the rate of TCR association differed among HLA loci, with DRB1 alleles having the most associated TCRs and HLA-C alleles having the fewest. According to a later genetic analysis, donors in an Asian-associated ancestry cluster had fewer N-insertions in productive TCRs than the approximately 630-donor mean. Sequencing depth was assumed to be roughly uniform across donors in the presence/absence analyses, though that assumption may not hold. Strong co-occurrence of HLA alleles, especially DR and DQ, made assigning TCR associations to individual alleles difficult. The cohort was sequenced for TCR beta chains only, and without alpha or paired-chain data the features that could be detected were limited. Most TCR sequences were seen in very few donors, while some public TCRs were found in many individuals. The only immune exposure information available for the cohort was CMV serostatus. A total of 150 or so TCR beta chains were listed by the study as associated with cytomegalovirus. A group of highly shared sequence variants was considered likely to be a technical artifact of the sequencing pipeline. Linkage disequilibrium might explain the correlated functional status among segregating V segments, but an unknown experimental factor could not be ruled out. Cytomegalovirus status was reported to be diagnosed by the classifier with high specificity and sensitivity in both the original and validation cohorts.

At the junction V is shortened by 1 base and J by 1 base; bases outside the gene matches: 7. CDR3 length: 18 amino acids, cysteine to phenylalanine. The read is trimmed to its CDR3 DNA, 54 bases read in frame from base 1. CDR1 is given as MNHEY and CDR2 as SMNVEV, both from the germline V gene (reference sequence). The protocol used for the library was the immunoSEQ multiplex PCR assay. For the multiplex PCR, a mixture combining 60 forward primers for TCR Vbeta segments and 13 reverse primers for TCR Jbeta segments was used. The CDR3 region of rearranged TCR beta genes was amplified from genomic DNA with a multiplex PCR assay. Amplified TCR beta libraries were sequenced as 87-base-pair reads on the Illumina HiSeq System. Processing in the source paper ran as follows. Across the 700 or so repertoires, a later analysis counted 80 million or so unique TCR beta chains, some 11 million of which were shared by at least two donors. To remove PCR and sequencing errors, raw reads were error-corrected and collapsed into unique sequences using a nearest-neighbor algorithm that merged closely related sequences. Alignment of CDR3 sequences to IMGT reference sequences was used to assign V, D and J gene segments. For a sequence to be retained, a match of at least six nucleotides to both a V gene segment and a J gene segment was required. A rearrangement counted as productive if the CDR3 had no stop codons and remained in frame with V and J, and every other rearrangement counted as non-productive. CDR3 was defined by IMGT convention, running from the second conserved V-encoded cysteine to the conserved J-encoded phenylalanine. In an earlier analysis of around 540 of the donors, sequences lacking an unambiguous match to a single V gene segment were excluded. An earlier analysis of fewer than 650 of the donors classified V segments as functional when productive rearrangements were above 56.7% and as segregating when the standard deviation between donors was above 5%. To diagnose cytomegalovirus status from the catalog of TCR beta chain sequences, a statistical classification framework was built. A later analysis assigned V and J genes by comparing TCR nucleotide sequences with IMGT/GENE-DB human TR gene sequences. A later analysis assigned CDR3 sequences and most-parsimonious VDJ recombination scenarios with the TCRdist pipeline. In a later analysis, each TCR beta chain was defined by its CDR3 amino acid sequence together with its V-gene family, and reads without a unique V-gene family were excluded. A later analysis removed 592 highly shared, low-generation-probability nucleotide sequences to deal with suspected cross-contamination and a sequencing artifact. For each public chain, a later analysis derived a clonal expansion index from normalized ranks of inferred template counts within each repertoire. In a later analysis, generation probabilities were computed using a VDJ recombination model fitted to out-of-frame rearrangements, and the results were checked against IGoR. A later analysis scored TCR-TCR, TCR-HLA and TCR-CMV co-occurrence with hypergeometric tests, applying a repertoire-size bias correction to TCR pairs. To estimate false discovery rates, a later analysis permuted the HLA or CMV assignments 20 times. In a later analysis, co-occurring TCRs were grouped using DBSCAN, and TCRdist sequence similarity was added for clustering within HLA-allele-positive subsets. Co-occurrence clustering excluded repertoires with fewer than 30,000 or more than 120,000 public chains, plus five with anomalous nucleotide sharing. The immuneACCESS repertoire file appears here via TCRdb, limited to in-frame rearrangements. These files lack a portion of the clones; in checked studies, under half of the deficit traces to unresolved V genes, and the cause of the others is not known. The DNA was the basis for D and trimming; V, J and clone size are from that table. The sample table shows 85,000 to 100,000 clones, and more than 60% are seen once. The ten largest clones take up approximately 7.4% of the sample.

The sample comprised PBMCs. The rearranged chain carries TRBV27 and TRBJ2-2, and 9 junction bases match TRBD2. The TCR originated in a man aged 50 to 60 in good health and CMV-seropositive. The base sequence is TGTGCCAGCAGTTTATACCGCCAGACTAGCGGGAACACCGGGGAGCTGTTTTTT. This codes for CASSLYRQTSGNTGELFF.